A single sample is the source of the 13 T cell receptor beta chains below, sequenced in a study of human T cells and chemical hapten exposure (dated by TCRdb to 2020 to 2022). The method was RACE. The instrument given in TCRdb is NextSeq 500. TCRdb trimmed public reads at Q25 via fastp, called clones via MiXCR and kept in-frame beta chains. Entries that share a CDR3 protein sequence are merged under the most common genes and DNA. The sample contains some 59,000 distinct CDR3 sequences, 11% of them found a single time. Of the sample, almost 4% falls within the top ten clones. Taken with the paper, the label for time point translates to: pre-sensitization, week 0. The sample's treatment or condition label is to be understood as: therapeutic diphenylcyclopropenone sensitization with weekly scalp DPC. This specimen consisted of whole blood, obtained in connection with sensitization to the hapten diphenylcyclopropenone (DPC). These receptors all come from a woman between 35 and 50 years old with alopecia areata. Some clones in this sample may be carry-over from other donors' samples.

This clonotype was found a few times. J is TRBJ2-3 and V is TRBV27; 9 positions match TRBD2. Trimming cost V 6 bases and J 2 bases; bases outside gene matches: 12. CDR1 and CDR2 (germline): MNHEY, SMNVEV (reference sequence). CDR3 size: 17 residues. This CDR3 is CASSQGYLAGYTDTQYF. Written as DNA, the CDR3 is TGTGCCAGCAGCCAAGGTTACCTAGCGGGATACACAGATACGCAGTATTTT.

The chain recombines TRBV7-9 with TRBJ1-1, with TRBD1 matching 8 bases. The CDR3 extends over 16 amino acids. CDR1 and CDR2 (germline): SEHNR, FQNEAQ (reference sequence). V lost 5 bases and J lost 4; bases outside the gene matches: 12. CDR3 DNA: TGTGCCAGCAGCCTGGCCCAGGGGGCGCGGGGCACTGAAGCTTTCTTT. This encodes CASSLAQGARGTEAFF.

This clonotype occurred a few times. The genes are TRBV5-4 and TRBJ2-1; D gene ambiguous. The germline V gene encodes CDR1 SGHNT and CDR2 YYREEE (reference sequence). This CDR3 is 12 amino acids long. Trimming stripped 4 bases from V and 10 bases from J, with 12 bases between. Here the CDR3 DNA reads TGTGCCAGCAGCACCGGGCCCCGAGAGCAGTTCTTC. Amino acid sequence: CASSTGPREQFF.

This chain links TRBV6-1 with TRBJ2-1, with D possibly TRBD2 on 7 matching bases. With 4 bases removed from V and 3 bases from J, the gap between germline ends came to 25 bases. The CDR3 is 19 residues long. In germline, CDR1 is MNHNS, CDR2 SASEGT. CDR3 nucleotide sequence: TGTGCCAGCAGTGCCTACAAGGGGGGGGTAGGGATGCACTACAATGAGCAGTTCTTC. Its protein is CASSAYKGGVGMHYNEQFF.

The V call is TRBV20-1, the J call TRBJ2-2; no reliable D call. The CDR3 extends over 12 amino acids. Germline-derived CDR1 and CDR2 are DFQATT and SNEGSKA (reference sequence). Trimming left V 6 bases short and J 2 bases short, with 7 bases between. CDR3 in DNA: TGCAGTGCCCCCTTTAACACCGGGGAGCTGTTTTTT. The encoded protein is CSAPFNTGELFF.

This clonotype turned up a few times. The V call is TRBV20-1, the J call TRBJ2-1; 7 bases align to TRBD2. The CDR3 is 15 residues long. With V trimmed by 6 bases and J by 4 bases, 12 bases remained unmatched. Germline CDR1 reads DFQATT; CDR2 reads SNEGSKA (reference sequence). CDR3 DNA sequence: TGCAGTGCCCGTACTTTAGCGGGCGGTTACAATGAGCAGTTCTTC. Protein sequence: CSARTLAGGYNEQFF.

The chain carries TRBV10-3 and TRBJ2-5; D is perhaps TRBD1 (5 bases). Germline assignment: CDR1 ENHRY and CDR2 SYGVKD. Trimming pared 0 bases from V and 2 bases from J, leaving 13 bases between. The CDR3 runs to 16 residues. As DNA, the CDR3 is TGTGCCATCAGTGAGTCGCCAGGGATCGGGCAAGAGACCCAGTACTTC. Translation gives CAISESPGIGQETQYF.

This clonotype was counted between two and nine times. The chain's CDR3 is CSARSGVRETQYF. The CDR3 nucleotides are TGCAGTGCTAGAAGCGGCGTCAGGGAGACCCAGTACTTC. V is TRBV20-1 and J is TRBJ2-5, with D possibly being TRBD2 (5 bases). The germline V and J ends were trimmed by 2 bases and 5 bases, with 12 bases remaining between them. The CDR3 consists of 13 residues. In germline, CDR1 is DFQATT, CDR2 SNEGSKA (reference sequence).

The rearrangement links TRBV12-3 or TRBV12-4 to TRBJ2-5; D is possibly TRBD1 (6 bases). This CDR3 has 13 amino acids. Trimming stripped 5 bases from V and 1 base from J, with 8 bases between. In nucleotides, the CDR3 is TGTGCCAGCAGTGGACAGTTCCAAGAGACCCAGTACTTC. Amino acid sequence: CASSGQFQETQYF.

This clonotype was detected many times. V is TRBV7-2 and J is TRBJ2-3; weak D call: TRBD2 (6 bases). Germline V gene data show CDR1 as SGHTA and CDR2 as FQGNSA. The CDR3 consists of 13 residues. With 3 bases removed from V and 4 bases from J, the gap between germline ends came to 8 bases. The CDR3 is CASSFGTPDTQYF. CDR3 DNA: TGTGCCAGCAGCTTTGGGACTCCAGATACGCAGTATTTT.

This clonotype was seen ten or more times. The chain is built from TRBV7-2 and TRBJ2-7; TRBD2 aligns across 8 bases. V shed 4 bases, J shed 4 bases, and the junction held 9 bases outside the gene matches. CDR3 length: 15 residues. Germline V gene lookup returns CDR1 SGHTA and CDR2 FQGNSA. This chain's CDR3 is CASSSRAGGGYEQYF. The CDR3 DNA is TGTGCCAGCAGCTCCCGGGCGGGAGGAGGATACGAGCAGTACTTC.

Ten or more counts support this clonotype. The V gene is TRBV28, the J gene TRBJ2-7; D is ambiguous. The CDR3 has 13 residues. Germline V lookup: CDR1 MDHEN, CDR2 SYDVKM. With 6 bases removed from V and 2 bases from J, the gap between germline ends came to 11 bases. Here the CDR3 reads CASSRTYPYEQYF. The DNA for the CDR3 is TGTGCCAGCAGCCGGACGTACCCCTACGAGCAGTACTTC.

This clonotype showed up just a few times. The V and J genes are TRBV7-9 and TRBJ2-3; 12 bases align to TRBD2. In germline, CDR1 is SEHNR, CDR2 FQNEAQ (reference sequence). The CDR3 contains 16 residues. V dropped 5 bases and J dropped 2; count of bases not matched to a gene: 5. DNA of the CDR3: TGTGCCAGCAGCGCCCTAGCGGGGGGGGTCACAGATACGCAGTATTTT. This translates into CASSALAGGVTDTQYF.